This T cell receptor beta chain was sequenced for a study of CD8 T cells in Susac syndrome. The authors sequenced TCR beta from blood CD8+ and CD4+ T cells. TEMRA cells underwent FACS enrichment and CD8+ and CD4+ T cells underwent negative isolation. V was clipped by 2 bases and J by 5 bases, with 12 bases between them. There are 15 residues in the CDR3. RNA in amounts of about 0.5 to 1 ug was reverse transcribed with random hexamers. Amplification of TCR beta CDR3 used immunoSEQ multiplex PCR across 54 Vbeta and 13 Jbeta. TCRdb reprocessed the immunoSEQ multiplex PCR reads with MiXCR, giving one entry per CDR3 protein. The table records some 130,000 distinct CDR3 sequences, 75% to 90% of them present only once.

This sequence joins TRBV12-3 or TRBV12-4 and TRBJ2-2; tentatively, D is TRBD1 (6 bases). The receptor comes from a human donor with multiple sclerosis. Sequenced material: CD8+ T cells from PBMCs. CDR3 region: CASSLWGLTTGELFF. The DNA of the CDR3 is TGTGCCAGCAGTTTATGGGGGCTTACTACCGGGGAGCTGTTTTTT.